This TCR beta chain was recorded in a study of long-term antiretroviral therapy in people with HIV. The CDR3 has 15 residues. In germline, CDR1 is LNHNV, CDR2 YYDKDF (reference sequence). V was shortened by 1 base and J by 4 bases, with 13 bases between the two germline ends. Without exception, participants with HIV were treated in the United States. Run at survey level, the immunoSEQ assay was version v3.0. Sequenced by immunoSEQ multiplex PCR; TCRdb stores in-frame clones only, minus some. The data show about 21,000 clones, with about 72% seen just once and 12% held by the top ten. This TCR derives from a woman in her forties with HIV. The chain combines TRBV15 with TRBJ2-5; the D is unclear. Sequencing was performed on unsorted PBMCs, taken approximately 1.8 years before starting antiretroviral therapy. CDR3 sequence (DNA): TGTGCCACCAGCAGAGTAGGCCTAGGCCCAGAGACCCAGTACTTC. Amino acid sequence: CATSRVGLGPETQYF.